Below are 3 T cell receptor beta chains sequenced from a single sample in a study of blood T cells in healthy people across ages. The authors ran a second PCR of roughly 6 to 12 cycles using a sample-barcoded 5' primer and a J-beta primer mix. TCRdb reanalysed the 5' RACE reads using MiXCR and keeps one entry per CDR3 protein. This table holds a few hundred thousand distinct CDR3 sequences, about 55% found once. The specimen sequenced was blood. These receptors were obtained from a man in his 60s in good health.

This chain links TRBV20-1 with TRBJ1-1; the match to TRBD1 covers 10 bases. The J segment lost 0 bases and the V segment lost 6 bases, leaving 4 bases of the junction unmatched. Germline V gene sequence: CDR1 DFQATT, CDR2 SNEGSKA (reference sequence). The CDR3 sequence is 14 residues long. CDR3 coding DNA: TGCAGTGCGCCGGGACAGGGGATGAACACTGAAGCTTTCTTT. Translated, it gives CSAPGQGMNTEAFF.

This clonotype was counted only a few times. The chain combines TRBV19 with TRBJ1-5; D gene ambiguous. The V gene's germline CDR1 is LNHDA and CDR2 SQIVND (reference sequence). Between the trimmed V and J ends, which lost 6 bases and 1 base, there was a span of 13 bases. This CDR3 spans 15 amino acids. CDR3 nucleotides: TGTGCCAGTAGAACGACATATCGAAGCAATCAGCCCCAGCATTTT. Translated, it gives CASRTTYRSNQPQHF. The full variable domain, its missing parts supplied by reference TRBV19 and TRBJ1-5, is DGGITQSPKYLFRKEGQNVTLSCEQNLNHDAMYWYRQDPGQGLRLIYYSQIVNDFQKGDIAEGYSVSREKKESFPLTVTSAQKNPTAFYLCASRTTYRSNQPQHFGDGTRLSIL.

This rearrangement joins TRBV7-6 to TRBJ2-7; 8 nucleotides agree with TRBD1. The J segment lost 0 bases and the V segment lost 5 bases, leaving 6 bases of the junction unmatched. CDR3 length equals 15 residues. The V gene's germline CDR1 is SGHVS and CDR2 FNYEAQ. The CDR3 region has the DNA TGTGCCAGCAGCGCCGACAGGGGCAGCTCCTACGAGCAGTACTTC. Translating it yields CASSADRGSSYEQYF. The complete variable domain, with remaining parts taken from reference TRBV7-6 and TRBJ2-7, reads GAGVSQSPRYKVTKRGQDVALRCDPISGHVSLYWYRQALGQGPEFLTYFNYEAQQDKSGLPNDRFSAERPEGSISTLTIQRTEQRDSAMYRCASSADRGSSYEQYFGPGTRLTVT.